These T cell receptor beta chains were read from a single sample in a study of T-cell reconstitution after alpha-beta-depleted transplantation in children. TCRdb re-called the PCR reads with MiXCR, one entry per CDR3 protein. Of under 850,000 distinct CDR3 sequences in the sample, over 10% were seen once. The sample was PBMCs, taken before TCRalphabeta/CD19-depleted stem cell transplant. Source of these receptors: a girl aged 2 to 10 with congenital amegakaryocytic thrombocytopenia, due to receive a stem cell transplant. Both conserved end residues are part of each CDR3.

V gene	J gene	CDR3 protein
TRBV5-1	TRBJ2-6	CASSLEVVGSSGANVLTF
TRBV20-1	TRBJ1-4	CSVGDREKLFF
TRBV6-1	TRBJ2-7	CASSLTGNYYEQYF
TRBV10-1	TRBJ1-2	CASSEHRTSDTDGYTF
TRBV20-1	TRBJ2-3	CSRLLWESDTQYF
TRBV3-1	TRBJ2-6	CASSQGGLSGANVLTF
TRBV29-1	TRBJ1-2	CSVEEYGDFYGYTF
TRBV5-4	TRBJ2-3	CASSSGDFLAATNTDTQYF
TRBV20-1	TRBJ2-5	CSALDSRETQYF
TRBV3-1	TRBJ2-2	CASSQDRWLAGANTGELFF
TRBV12-3/TRBV12-4	TRBJ2-3	CASSSGRLRWDPGLSDTQYF
TRBV20-1	TRBJ2-1	CSASRVLADPTRLYNEQFF
TRBV29-1	TRBJ1-5	CSAGQGGQPQHF
TRBV12-3/TRBV12-4	TRBJ2-5	CASSLALIAETQYF
TRBV14	TRBJ2-7	CASSQVPDNRYEQYF
TRBV20-1	TRBJ2-7	CSAVPNRVRSEQYF
TRBV6-1	TRBJ2-2	CASSVNRGNTGELFF
TRBV25-1	TRBJ2-2	CASREQGEGGELFF
TRBV4-2	TRBJ1-2	CASSQEKTYGYTF
TRBV6-5	TRBJ1-5	CASGRLSNRESKPQHF
TRBV29-1	TRBJ2-1	CSDWGLGTVGKNEQFF
TRBV27	TRBJ2-7	CASRKTLAGEISYEQYF
TRBV20-1	TRBJ2-1	CSATRARDEQFF
TRBV5-1	TRBJ1-1	CASRLQDPLEAFF
TRBV6-5	TRBJ2-6	CASSYGTGFGSGANVLTF
TRBV10-2	TRBJ2-7	CASGGDSSSYEQYF
TRBV5-1	TRBJ2-7	CASSLIVAGGLTYEQYF